Each of the 22 T cell receptor beta chains below was sequenced from the same sample in a study of T cells in Graves' hyperthyroidism and ophthalmopathy. Amplification targeted TCR beta CDR3 regions from RNA transcripts. The study used the HTBI primer set for a first-round RT-PCR of the TCR CDR3. Using its own MiXCR run on the multiplex PCR reads, TCRdb lists one record per CDR3 protein. The sample lists around 620,000 distinct CDR3 sequences; approximately 44% were seen once. The sequenced sample consisted of peripheral blood or thyroid tissue (not recorded which). The receptors were gathered from an adult woman with Graves' disease, either hyperthyroidism or ophthalmopathy (not recorded which).

The rearrangement uses TRBV19 and TRBJ2-3; unclear D gene. CDR1 is LNHDA, CDR2 SQIVND, per germline (reference sequence). The CDR3 is 15 residues long. Trimming shortened V by 7 bases and J by 4 bases, and 18 bases separated the two germline ends. The chain's CDR3 is CASTDRYGDADTQYF. CDR3 bases: TGTGCCAGTACCGATCGGTATGGAGACGCAGATACGCAGTATTTT.

Details on this clonotype: Because the CDR3 is missing its conserved closing phenylalanine or tryptophan, this is likely a read error. The DNA is left out, because the CDR3 cannot be placed on it with certainty; the CDR3 is given as TCRdb lists it. The CDR3 is CASSRAVQST. The chain is built from TRBV5-1 and TRBJ2-6; no DNA check was done on the table's D call, TRBD2. The CDR3 totals 10 residues, both ends included. Germline CDR1 reads SGHRS; CDR2 reads YFSETQ.

In this sample, this clonotype turned up many times. This chain connects TRBV24-1 to TRBJ2-6; 7 nucleotides match TRBD1. Germline CDR1 and CDR2: KGHDR and SFDVKD. The CDR3 consists of 16 residues. Trimming at V came to 9 bases and at J to 1 base, leaving 8 bases not matched to a gene. CDR3: CATRTQGDSGANVLTF. The CDR3, as DNA: TGTGCCACCCGGACCCAGGGGGATTCTGGGGCCAACGTCCTGACTTTC.

In the case of this clonotype: At one boundary the junction diverges from the germline segment, which might be a read error. V and J are TRBV7-2 and TRBJ2-1; no clear D. The CDR3 is 9 amino acids. CDR1 SGHTA and CDR2 FQGNSA come from the germline V gene. The CDR3 nucleotides are TGTGCCACCAGCGTGGGACAGTTCTTC. Translating it yields CATSVGQFF.

The chain has TRBV7-9 and TRBJ2-3, with D possibly being TRBD1 (6 bases). The germline V gene has CDR1 SEHNR and CDR2 FQNEAQ (reference sequence). CDR3 length: 16 amino acids. The ends were cut back, 5 bases at V and 4 bases at J, with 19 bases in the middle. The CDR3 bases are TGTGCCAGCAGCACAGGGAACCAGCGCGAGGCAGATACGCAGTATTTT. As protein: CASSTGNQREADTQYF.

The rearrangement uses TRBV11-2 and TRBJ1-5; D perhaps matches TRBD1 (6 bases). There are 15 residues in the CDR3. V lost 5 bases and J 6 bases, leaving 17 bases between the germline ends. Germline V lookup: CDR1 SGHAT, CDR2 FQNNGV. CDR3 sequence (DNA): TGTGCCAGCAGCGGACTGGGGGGCGCGGGTCAGCCCCAGCATTTT. Encoded protein: CASSGLGGAGQPQHF.

Details on this clonotype: Just one base apart from a much larger clone, this may be a read error. The CDR3 spells CASSFKTGGFYGQYF. The CDR3 DNA is TGCGCCAGCAGCTTTAAAACAGGGGGCTTTTACGGGCAGTACTTC. V gene TRBV5-1 combines with J gene TRBJ2-7; 9 positions match TRBD1. This CDR3 is built from 15 residues. Germline CDR1 is SGHRS and CDR2 is YFSETQ. The full variable domain, its missing parts supplied by reference TRBV5-1 and TRBJ2-7, is KAGVTQTPRYLIKTRGQQVTLSCSPISGHRSVSWYQQTPGQGLQFLFEYFSETQRNKGNFPGRFSGRQFSNSRSEMNVSTLELGDSALYLCASSFKTGGFYGQYFGPGTRLTVT.

Many counts were recorded for this clonotype. The chain employs TRBV20-1 and TRBJ1-5, with D unresolved. Per the germline V gene, CDR1 is DFQATT and CDR2 is SNEGSKA (reference sequence). CDR3 length equals 12 residues. V was clipped by 5 bases and J by 5 bases, with 10 bases between them. The CDR3 sequence: CSAWIHYQPQHF. DNA for the CDR3: TGCAGTGCTTGGATACACTATCAGCCCCAGCATTTT.

This clonotype was picked up a small number of times. The chain carries TRBV12-5 and TRBJ2-2, with 15 bases fitting TRBD2. Germline values: CDR1 LGHNT, CDR2 FRNRAP. CDR3 size: 19 residues. Trimming removed 4 bases from V and 3 bases from J; junction bases left unmatched: 9. The CDR3: CASGSAGTSGRRDTGELFF. In DNA, the CDR3 is TGTGCTAGTGGTTCCGCCGGGACTAGCGGGAGGAGGGACACCGGGGAGCTGTTTTTT.

V is TRBV2 and J is TRBJ1-1; 7 nucleotides line up with TRBD1. V gave up 8 bases and J gave up 1 base; unmatched junction bases: 13. Germline values: CDR1 SNHLY, CDR2 FYNNEI. This CDR3 region has 16 residues. CDR3 residues: CASWDSPTATNTEAFF. The CDR3, as DNA: TGTGCCAGCTGGGACAGTCCCACAGCTACGAACACTGAAGCTTTCTTT.

The chain joins TRBV24-1 to TRBJ2-7, with a tentative D call TRBD1 (6 bases). Trimming took off 0 bases at V and 2 bases at J, with 16 bases between the two ends. Germline V gene lookup returns CDR1 KGHDR and CDR2 SFDVKD. The CDR3 extends over 17 amino acids. The CDR3 DNA reads as TGTGCCACCAGTGATTTGTTCTTTGACAGGAGCCCCTACGAGCAGTACTTC. It specifies CATSDLFFDRSPYEQYF.

This rearrangement joins TRBV28 to TRBJ2-6; TRBD2 aligns across 7 bases. The CDR3 covers 14 residues. Germline V gene data show CDR1 as MDHEN and CDR2 as SYDVKM. Trimming removed 7 bases from V and 4 bases from J; junction bases left unmatched: 4. The CDR3, as DNA: TGTGCCAGCACCCTGGGAGGGGGGGCCAACGTCCTGACTTTC. Encoded protein: CASTLGGGANVLTF. The full variable domain, with the rest looked up from reference TRBV28 and TRBJ2-6, is DVKVTQSSRYLVKRTGEKVFLECVQDMDHENMFWYRQDPGLGLRLIYFSYDVKMKEKGDIPEGYSVSREKKERFSLILESASTNQTSMYLCASTLGGGANVLTFGAGSRLTVL.

This clonotype occurred a few times. The chain is built from TRBV27 and TRBJ1-5; D gene unclear. The CDR3 sequence is 12 residues long. Trimming removed 3 bases at V and 10 bases at J, with 10 bases between. From germline, CDR1 is MNHEY and CDR2 SMNVEV (reference sequence). CDR3 in amino acids: CASSLDPRPQHF. The DNA for the CDR3 is TGTGCCAGCAGTTTGGACCCACGCCCCCAGCATTTT.

This clonotype was detected a few times. The genes are TRBV30 and TRBJ2-5; weak D call: TRBD2 (6 bases). The CDR3 is 14 residues long. V was clipped by 3 bases and J by 2 bases, with 13 bases between them. Germline V gene lookup returns CDR1 GTSNPN and CDR2 SVGIG (reference sequence). The CDR3 DNA reads as TGTGCCTGGAGGCAAGCGGGCAATCAAGAGACCCAGTACTTC. This gives the protein CAWRQAGNQETQYF.

The rearrangement uses TRBV29-1 and TRBJ1-2, with D perhaps TRBD1 (6 bases). The CDR3 consists of 11 residues. The V gene's germline CDR1 is SQVTM and CDR2 ANQGSEA. The V end was cut by 6 bases, the J end by 6 bases, with 11 bases between. The CDR3 loop is CSVSDSDGYTF. CDR3 sequence (DNA): TGCAGCGTCTCGGACAGTGATGGCTACACCTTC.

The chain carries TRBV7-9 and TRBJ1-1, with TRBD1 matching over 7 bases. The J segment lost 8 bases and the V segment lost 6 bases, leaving 12 bases of the junction unmatched. This CDR3 contains 14 residues. Germline V gene data show CDR1 as SEHNR and CDR2 as FQNEAQ (reference sequence). CDR3 DNA sequence: TGTGCCAGCAGTTACTCTACAGGGGAGGTCGAAGCTTTCTTT. This translates into CASSYSTGEVEAFF. The variable domain in full, completed from reference TRBV7-9 and TRBJ1-1, reads DTGVSQNPRHKITKRGQNVTFRCDPISEHNRLYWYRQTLGQGPEFLTYFQNEAQLEKSRLLSDRFSAERPKGSFSTLEIQRTEQGDSAMYLCASSYSTGEVEAFFGQGTRLTVV.

This chain joins TRBV7-8 and TRBJ1-3; possibly TRBD1 for D (5 bases). The CDR3 consists of 15 residues. Between the trimmed V and J ends, which lost 1 base and 2 bases, there was a span of 9 bases. The germline V gene encodes CDR1 SGHVS and CDR2 FQNEAQ. CDR3 in amino acids: CASSLGWGTGNTIYF. CDR3 nucleotides: TGTGCCAGCAGCTTAGGATGGGGGACTGGAAACACCATATATTTT.

This clonotype was counted at least ten times. The chain has TRBV2 and TRBJ1-1; D possibly corresponds to TRBD1 (5 bases). Trimming removed 5 bases from V and 10 bases from J, with 17 bases in between. Germline V gene sequence: CDR1 SNHLY, CDR2 FYNNEI. This CDR3 has 13 residues. The CDR3 sequence is CASSSYRLLGAFF. DNA of the CDR3: TGTGCCAGCAGTTCCTACAGGCTGCTGGGAGCTTTCTTT. Variable domain in full (rest from reference TRBV2 and TRBJ1-1): EPEVTQTPSHQVTQMGQEVILRCVPISNHLYFYWYRQILGQKVEFLVSFYNNEISEKSEIFDDQFSVERPDGSNFTLKIRSTKLEDSAMYFCASSSYRLLGAFFGQGTRLTVV.

With respect to this clonotype: This CDR3 is missing its conserved last phenylalanine or tryptophan, likely due to a read error. The V and J genes are TRBV6-5 and TRBJ2-7; D is possibly TRBD1 (5 bases). Germline V gene sequence: CDR1 MNHEY, CDR2 SVGAGI. This CDR3 spans 13 amino acids. V was pared by 2 bases and J by 4 bases, with 9 bases between. The CDR3 loop is CASSYSQGYEQYL. DNA of the CDR3: TGTGCCAGCAGTTACAGTCAGGGTTACGAGCAGTACCTC.

This clonotype was picked up many times. The CDR3: CASSQADSTYEQYF. The CDR3 DNA is TGCGCCAGCAGCCAGGCAGACAGCACCTACGAGCAGTACTTC. The chain joins TRBV5-1 to TRBJ2-7, with D possibly being TRBD1 (5 bases). The CDR3 covers 14 residues. Germline values: CDR1 SGHRS, CDR2 YFSETQ. Trimming took off 4 bases at V and 2 bases at J, with 13 bases between the two ends.

The chain recombines TRBV29-1 with TRBJ2-7, with D possibly TRBD2 on 6 matching bases. V gave up 5 bases and J gave up 2 bases, with 13 bases separating them. The CDR3 length is 13 residues. Germline-derived CDR1 and CDR2 are SQVTM and ANQGSEA. The CDR3 spells CSVLGSGTYEQYF. CDR3 bases: TGCAGCGTTCTGGGTAGCGGCACCTACGAGCAGTACTTC.

This clonotype was observed a few times. This chain uses TRBV6-5 with TRBJ1-2; possibly TRBD1 for D (6 bases). V lost 0 bases, J lost 7 bases, and 12 bases lay in between. The CDR3 runs 14 residues. Germline-derived CDR1 and CDR2 are MNHEY and SVGAGI. DNA for the CDR3: TGTGCCAGCAGTTACTCGGGGGGGGCTTCTGGCTACACCTTC. Translated: CASSYSGGASGYTF.